These T cell receptor beta chains were read from a single sample in a study of siplizumab effects on memory and regulatory T cells. Some clones are missing from TCRdb's copy, which holds only in-frame ones; the method was immunoSEQ multiplex PCR. This sample yields just under 85,000 clones, of which roughly 89% are seen a single time; over 1.5% belongs to the top ten. Sequenced input: Tregs sorted from blood. The receptors originated from a human donor in good health. Each CDR3 is given with its conserved first and last residue.

TRBV18	CASSATGTQPQHF
TRBV7-3	CASSLGLAGVYEQYF
TRBV7-2	CASSLAGGSGNTIYF
TRBV5-6	CASSLSAAATGELFF
TRBV6-4	CASSDSTGGYGYTF
TRBV30	CAWSGDRDGPYEQYF
TRBV4-2	CASSQEGLAGETQYF
TRBV27	CASRSGTAASEQYF
TRBV30	CAWNRGGRGYTF
TRBV6-1	CASSGAGPLDREFRFF
TRBV20-1	CSARDRHEQFF
TRBV5-1	CASSPLTGNTIYF
TRBV11-2	CASSSGLAVDTQYF
TRBV7-7	CASSQQEGFGEQYF
TRBV9	CASSASGTDTQYF
TRBV10-3	CAISEQSNSPLHF
TRBV5-1	CASRNTGTGNTIYF
TRBV7-3	CASSLGTGANTGELFF
TRBV7-8	CASSRTVYNEQFF
TRBV5-8	CASSLRVGYTF
TRBV5-4	CASSLDGLSYNEQFF
TRBV9	CASTGQGATGELFF
TRBV19	CASSMLQVVTSPPHF
TRBV20-1	CSATVNTEAFF
TRBV10-1	CASSEGGRTDTQYF
TRBV2	CASSARSRETQYF
TRBV27	CASSLSQGLLYF
TRBV9	CASSLDGNSKNTIYF
TRBV7-9	CASRPAAMPNEKLFF
TRBV18	CASPDNSGNTIYF
TRBV7-3	CASSLSPGGWQFF
TRBV18	CASSRQGGNNQPQHF
TRBV19	CASSPTDTQYF
TRBV7-9	CASSLRGGTFF
TRBV29-1	CSVEDGRGYEQYF
TRBV2	CASSLAEDTDTQYF
TRBV4-1	CASSPATTGVGFSAFF
TRBV19	CASRAPSYGYTF
TRBV11-1	CASSLGGLGVDTQYF
TRBV5-1	CASSLDPRIVDTQYF
TRBV30	CAWSMRDPNFPLHF
TRBV6-1	CASAGRGAGPGELFF
TRBV5-5	CASSLGPLGAFF
TRBV7-3	CASSTQGENIQYF
TRBV9	CASSVGNQGGAGEAFF
TRBV21-1	CASSNGQAGQPQHF